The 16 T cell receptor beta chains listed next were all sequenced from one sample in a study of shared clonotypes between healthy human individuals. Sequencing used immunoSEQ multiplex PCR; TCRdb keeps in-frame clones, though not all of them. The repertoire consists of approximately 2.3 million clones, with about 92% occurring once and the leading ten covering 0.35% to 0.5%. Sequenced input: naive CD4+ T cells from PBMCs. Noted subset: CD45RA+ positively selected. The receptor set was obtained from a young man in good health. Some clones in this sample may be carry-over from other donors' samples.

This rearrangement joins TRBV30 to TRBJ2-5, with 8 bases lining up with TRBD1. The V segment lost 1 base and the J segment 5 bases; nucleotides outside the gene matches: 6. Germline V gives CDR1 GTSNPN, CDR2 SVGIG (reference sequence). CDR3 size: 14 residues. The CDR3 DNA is TGTGCCTGGAGTGCAGGGGGCTATGGGGAGACCCAGTACTTC. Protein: CAWSAGGYGETQYF.

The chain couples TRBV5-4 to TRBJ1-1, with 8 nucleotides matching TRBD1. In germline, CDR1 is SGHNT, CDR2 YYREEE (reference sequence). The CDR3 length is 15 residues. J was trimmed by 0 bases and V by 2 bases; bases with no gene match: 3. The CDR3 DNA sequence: TGTGCCAGCAGCTTAAGGACAGGGATGAACACTGAAGCTTTCTTT. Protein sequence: CASSLRTGMNTEAFF.

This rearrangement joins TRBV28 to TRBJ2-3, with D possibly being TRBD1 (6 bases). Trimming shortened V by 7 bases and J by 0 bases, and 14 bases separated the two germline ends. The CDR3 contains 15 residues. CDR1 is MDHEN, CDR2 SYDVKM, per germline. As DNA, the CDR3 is TGTGCCAGCACCAAGGACAGTCCCAGCACAGATACGCAGTATTTT. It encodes CASTKDSPSTDTQYF.

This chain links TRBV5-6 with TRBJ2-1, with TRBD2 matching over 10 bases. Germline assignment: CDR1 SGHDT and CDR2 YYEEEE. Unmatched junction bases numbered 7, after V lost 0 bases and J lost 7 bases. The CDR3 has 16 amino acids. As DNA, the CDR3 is TGTGCCAGCAGCTTGGAAGGTAGCGGGAGGAGTAATGAGCAGTTCTTC. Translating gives CASSLEGSGRSNEQFF.

Here the CDR3 reads CASSFGGINEQYF. DNA for the CDR3: TGTGCCAGCAGCTTCGGCGGAATCAACGAGCAGTACTTC. The rearrangement links TRBV7-9 to TRBJ2-7; D unresolved. CDR1 and CDR2 (germline): SEHNR, FQNEAQ (reference sequence). The length of the CDR3 is 13 residues. Trimming left V 3 bases short and J 5 bases short, with 11 bases between. The whole variable domain, filled in from reference TRBV7-9 and TRBJ2-7, reads DTGVSQNPRHKITKRGQNVTFRCDPISEHNRLYWYRQTLGQGPEFLTYFQNEAQLEKSRLLSDRFSAERPKGSFSTLEIQRTEQGDSAMYLCASSFGGINEQYFGPGTRLTVT.

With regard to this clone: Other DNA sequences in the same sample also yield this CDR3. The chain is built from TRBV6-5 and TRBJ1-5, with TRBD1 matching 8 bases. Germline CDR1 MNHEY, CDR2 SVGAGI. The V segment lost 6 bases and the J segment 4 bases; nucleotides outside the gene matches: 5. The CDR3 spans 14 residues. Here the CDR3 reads CASSPDRVNQPQHF. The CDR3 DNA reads TGTGCCAGCAGCCCGGACAGGGTAAATCAGCCCCAGCATTTT.

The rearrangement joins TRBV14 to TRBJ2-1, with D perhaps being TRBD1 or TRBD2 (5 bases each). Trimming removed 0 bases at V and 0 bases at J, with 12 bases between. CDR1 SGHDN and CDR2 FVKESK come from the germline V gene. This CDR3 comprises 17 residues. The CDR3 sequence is CASSQDGGTSSYNEQFF. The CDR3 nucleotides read TGTGCCAGCAGCCAAGATGGTGGGACGAGCTCCTACAATGAGCAGTTCTTC. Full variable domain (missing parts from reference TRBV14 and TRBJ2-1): EAGVTQFPSHSVIEKGQTVTLRCDPISGHDNLYWYRRVMGKEIKFLLHFVKESKQDESGMPNNRFLAERTGGTYSTLKVQPAELEDSGVYFCASSQDGGTSSYNEQFFGPGTRLTVL.

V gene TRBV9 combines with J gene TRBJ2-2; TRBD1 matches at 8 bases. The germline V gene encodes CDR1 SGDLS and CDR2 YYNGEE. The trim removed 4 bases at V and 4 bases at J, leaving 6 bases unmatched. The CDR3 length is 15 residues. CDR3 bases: TGTGCCAGCAGCCCCCGACAGGGGACCACCGGGGAGCTGTTTTTT. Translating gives CASSPRQGTTGELFF.

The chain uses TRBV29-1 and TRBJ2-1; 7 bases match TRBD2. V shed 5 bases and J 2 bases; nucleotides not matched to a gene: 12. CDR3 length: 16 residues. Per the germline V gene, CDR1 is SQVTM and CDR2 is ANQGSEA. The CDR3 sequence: CSVYRAGEFPYNEQFF. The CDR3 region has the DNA TGCAGCGTTTACCGGGCGGGAGAGTTCCCCTACAATGAGCAGTTCTTC.

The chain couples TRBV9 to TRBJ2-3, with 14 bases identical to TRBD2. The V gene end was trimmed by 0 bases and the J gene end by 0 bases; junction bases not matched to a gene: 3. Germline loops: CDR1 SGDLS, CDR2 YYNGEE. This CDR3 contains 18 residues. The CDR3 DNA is TGTGCCAGCAGCGTAGGGACTAGCGGGAGGCCAAGCACAGATACGCAGTATTTT. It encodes CASSVGTSGRPSTDTQYF.

The CDR3 nucleotides read TGTGCCAGCAGTTTCGGTTATAGCAATCAGCCCCAGCATTTT. This gives the protein CASSFGYSNQPQHF. The rearrangement uses TRBV28 and TRBJ1-5; D is uncertain. Germline CDR1 and CDR2: MDHEN and SYDVKM. V was shortened by 3 bases and J by 0 bases, with 6 bases between the two germline ends. This CDR3 is 14 amino acids long.

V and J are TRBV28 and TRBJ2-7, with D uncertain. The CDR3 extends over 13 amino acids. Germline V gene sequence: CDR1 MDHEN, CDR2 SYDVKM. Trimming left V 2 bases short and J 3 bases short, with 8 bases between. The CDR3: CASSLAAIYEQYF. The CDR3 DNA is TGTGCCAGCAGTTTAGCGGCTATCTACGAGCAGTACTTC. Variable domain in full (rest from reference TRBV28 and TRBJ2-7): DVKVTQSSRYLVKRTGEKVFLECVQDMDHENMFWYRQDPGLGLRLIYFSYDVKMKEKGDIPEGYSVSREKKERFSLILESASTNQTSMYLCASSLAAIYEQYFGPGTRLTVT.

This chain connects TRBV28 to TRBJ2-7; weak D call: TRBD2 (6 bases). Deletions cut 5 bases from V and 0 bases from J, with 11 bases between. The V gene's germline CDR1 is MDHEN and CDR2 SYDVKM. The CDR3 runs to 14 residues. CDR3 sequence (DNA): TGTGCCAGCAGTCGTAGCGGTAGCTCCTACGAGCAGTACTTC. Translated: CASSRSGSSYEQYF.

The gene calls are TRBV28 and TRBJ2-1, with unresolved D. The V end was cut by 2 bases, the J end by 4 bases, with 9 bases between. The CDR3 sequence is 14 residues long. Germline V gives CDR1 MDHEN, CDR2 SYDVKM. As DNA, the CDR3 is TGTGCCAGCAGTTTAGCCAGGTCTTACAATGAGCAGTTCTTC. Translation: CASSLARSYNEQFF.

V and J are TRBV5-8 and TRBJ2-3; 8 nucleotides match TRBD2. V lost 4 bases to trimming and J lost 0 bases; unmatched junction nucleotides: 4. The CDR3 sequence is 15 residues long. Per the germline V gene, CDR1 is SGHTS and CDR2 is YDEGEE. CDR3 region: CASSRTSPSTDTQYF. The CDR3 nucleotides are TGTGCCAGCAGCCGGACTAGCCCTAGCACAGATACGCAGTATTTT.

CDR3 bases: TGTGCCAGTACCAGCGGAACCCGCGCCGGGACCGGGGAGCTGTTTTTT. Its protein is CASTSGTRAGTGELFF. The chain employs TRBV19 and TRBJ2-2; perhaps TRBD2 as D (5 bases). The germline gives CDR1 LNHDA, CDR2 SQIVND (reference sequence). The CDR3 contains 16 residues. The germline V and J ends were trimmed by 7 bases and 5 bases, with 20 bases remaining between them.